The 8 T cell receptor beta chains in this list originate from one sample, sequenced in a study of T cell responses to AZD1222 COVID-19 vaccine. Sequencing was performed with immunoSEQ multiplex PCR; in TCRdb, only in-frame clones are kept and a portion is missing. The sample holds 140,000 or so clones, approximately 91% seen once. The sample consisted of peripheral blood, taken 28 days after the second AZD1222 dose. These receptors all stem from an adult who received the AZD1222 COVID-19 vaccine.

This rearrangement joins TRBV7-9 to TRBJ2-1; D possibly uses TRBD1 or TRBD2 (5 bases each). Trimming took 7 bases from V and 8 from J, leaving 18 bases between them. The CDR3 is 14 residues long. CDR1 is SEHNR, CDR2 FQNEAQ, per germline (reference sequence). CDR3 sequence (DNA): TGTGCCAGCAACCCCCTACGGGAAGGGGATGAGCAGTTCTTC. Its translation: CASNPLREGDEQFF.

In its sample, this clone was seen once. The rearrangement joins TRBV3-1 (or the pseudogene TRBV3-2) to TRBJ1-2, with 7 bases lining up with TRBD1. The CDR3 loop spans 15 amino acids. CDR1 LGHDT and CDR2 YNNKEL come from the germline V gene (reference sequence). Losses at the gene ends were 3 bases for V and 5 bases for J; bases not matched to a gene: 9. CDR3 loop: CASSQTPGGIYGYTF. CDR3 coding DNA: TGTGCCAGCAGCCAGACCCCAGGGGGAATATATGGCTACACCTTC.

This clone appeared a single time. The rearrangement uses TRBV5-1 and TRBJ2-5; 8 bases align to TRBD1. The CDR3 length is 15 residues. CDR1 and CDR2 (germline): SGHRS, YFSETQ. Trimming at V came to 0 bases and at J to 4 bases, leaving 5 bases not matched to a gene. In DNA, the CDR3 is TGCGCCAGCAGCTTGGGGGACAGGCCAGGAGAGACCCAGTACTTC. Amino acid sequence: CASSLGDRPGETQYF.

The J gene is TRBJ1-4, the V gene TRBV27; the D gene is possibly TRBD1 (6 bases). The CDR3 has 14 residues. V was cut by 0 bases and J by 7 bases, with 9 bases left in between. Looked up from germline, CDR1 is MNHEY and CDR2 is SMNVEV (reference sequence). Here the CDR3 reads CASSLSGGGEKLFF. The CDR3, as DNA: TGTGCCAGCAGTTTATCTGGAGGGGGTGAAAAACTGTTTTTT.

The chain employs TRBV2 and TRBJ2-7; 9 bases match TRBD1. The V segment lost 9 bases and the J segment 6 bases; nucleotides outside the gene matches: 9. Germline-derived CDR1 and CDR2 are SNHLY and FYNNEI. The CDR3 runs 13 residues. The CDR3 protein is CASTGTGYGEQYF. For the CDR3, the DNA is TGTGCCAGTACCGGGACAGGGTACGGCGAGCAGTACTTC.

The J gene is TRBJ1-1, the V gene TRBV18; 8 bases match TRBD1. CDR3 length: 17 amino acids. Trimming removed 3 bases from V and 0 bases from J; junction bases left unmatched: 9. The germline gives CDR1 KGHSH, CDR2 LQKENI. CDR3 sequence: CASSPTYRGSMNTEAFF. DNA for the CDR3: TGTGCCAGCTCACCGACCTACAGGGGGTCTATGAACACTGAAGCTTTCTTT.

This clone occurred once. The chain recombines TRBV7-9 with TRBJ2-3, with a weak D call TRBD2 (5 bases). Per germline, CDR1 SEHNR and CDR2 FQNEAQ (reference sequence). V dropped 5 bases and J dropped 0 bases, with 12 bases sitting between them. The CDR3 loop spans 15 amino acids. As DNA, the CDR3 is TGTGCCAGCAGCCCAGGAGCGGTTAGCACAGATACGCAGTATTTT. It codes for CASSPGAVSTDTQYF.

The genes are TRBV5-8 and TRBJ1-5; D remains unclear. Germline CDR1 is SGHTS and CDR2 is YDEGEE. V dropped 0 bases and J dropped 3 bases, with 7 bases sitting between them. There are 14 residues in the CDR3. The CDR3 coding sequence is TGTGCCAGCAGCTTGGGCAGCTACAATCAGCCCCAGCATTTT. It specifies CASSLGSYNQPQHF.